One sample yielded the 18 T cell receptor beta chains listed below, sequenced in a study of T cell responses to AZD1222 COVID-19 vaccine. TCRdb keeps only in-frame clones here, not all; method: immunoSEQ multiplex PCR. In the table there are 150,000 to 200,000 clones, about nine tenths of which are singletons. This material consisted of peripheral blood, taken on day 0 of AZD1222 vaccination. The source is an adult in good health.

The rearrangement joins TRBV4-2 to TRBJ1-6; 7 bases are a match to TRBD1. The junction had 6 bases not matched to a gene; V was cut back by 5 bases and J by 5 bases. The CDR3 length is 15 residues. The germline CDR1 and CDR2 sequences are LGHNA and YNFKEQ. The CDR3 nucleotides read TGTGCCAGCAGCTTACGACAGGGAGATAATTCACCCCTCCACTTT. It codes for CASSLRQGDNSPLHF.

The V call is TRBV9, the J call TRBJ1-6, with 7 bases matching TRBD1. V gave up 0 bases and J gave up 7 bases; unmatched junction bases: 7. Per the germline V gene, CDR1 is SGDLS and CDR2 is YYNGEE. The CDR3 totals 16 residues. The CDR3 DNA is TGTGCCAGCAGCGTAGAAGGAGGGGGCGCGAATTCACCCCTCCACTTT. It encodes CASSVEGGGANSPLHF.

The rearrangement uses TRBV7-9 and TRBJ2-1; 9 bases map to TRBD1. This CDR3 is 12 amino acids long. J lost 9 bases, V lost 11 bases, and 8 bases had no gene match. CDR1 and CDR2 (germline): SEHNR, FQNEAQ (reference sequence). The CDR3 sequence: CAGATGGSEQFF. As DNA, the CDR3 is TGTGCCGGGGCGACAGGGGGGAGTGAGCAGTTCTTC. Together with reference TRBV7-9 and TRBJ2-1, the CDR3 gives the full variable domain: DTGVSQNPRHKITKRGQNVTFRCDPISEHNRLYWYRQTLGQGPEFLTYFQNEAQLEKSRLLSDRFSAERPKGSFSTLEIQRTEQGDSAMYLCAGATGGSEQFFGPGTRLTVL.

The rearrangement uses TRBV6-2 or TRBV6-3 and TRBJ1-6; D perhaps matches TRBD1 (5 bases). In germline, CDR1 is MNHEY, CDR2 SVGEGT. V lost 6 bases to trimming and J lost 8 bases, with 17 bases between them. This CDR3 has 15 amino acids. CDR3 amino acids: CASSNPRSGDSPLHF. The CDR3, as DNA: TGTGCCAGCAGCAACCCACGTTCGGGGGATTCACCCCTCCACTTT.

J is TRBJ2-1 and V is TRBV6-2 or TRBV6-3; TRBD2 matches at 10 bases. Germline V CDR1 and CDR2: MNHEY, SVGEGT. With 0 bases clipped from V and 7 bases from J, the junction kept 6 bases outside the gene matches. There are 16 residues in the CDR3. Written as DNA, the CDR3 is TGTGCCAGCAGTTACTCGCTAGTTAGCGGGGGGAATGAGCAGTTCTTC. This encodes CASSYSLVSGGNEQFF.

This clone was counted a single time. This rearrangement joins TRBV3-1 (or the pseudogene TRBV3-2) to TRBJ2-1, with no clear D. V was cut by 0 bases and J by 6 bases, with 12 bases left in between. There are 15 residues in the CDR3. CDR1 and CDR2 from the germline V gene are LGHDT and YNNKEL (reference sequence). DNA of the CDR3: TGTGCCAGCAGCCAAGAAATTGACCCCGGCAATGAGCAGTTCTTC. This sequence encodes CASSQEIDPGNEQFF.

The rearrangement joins TRBV3-1 (or the pseudogene TRBV3-2) to TRBJ1-2, with a possible D match to TRBD1 (6 bases). Germline lookup yields CDR1 LGHDT and CDR2 YNNKEL (reference sequence). The CDR3 spans 14 residues. The V end was cut by 4 bases, the J end by 8 bases, with 17 bases between. CDR3 in amino acids: CASSLEQGSGGYTF. In DNA, the CDR3 is TGTGCCAGCAGCCTAGAACAGGGCTCGGGCGGCTACACCTTC.

The rearrangement links TRBV9 to TRBJ2-3, with D uncertain. Per germline, CDR1 SGDLS and CDR2 YYNGEE. This CDR3 is built from 15 residues. The V end was cut by 0 bases, the J end by 2 bases, with 10 bases between. The CDR3 loop reads CASSVEAWLTDTQYF. The CDR3 DNA reads TGTGCCAGCAGCGTAGAAGCGTGGCTCACAGATACGCAGTATTTT.

The chain has TRBV10-3 and TRBJ2-7; the D is unclear. Germline values: CDR1 ENHRY, CDR2 SYGVKD. The CDR3 totals 15 residues. V was trimmed by 3 bases and J by 1 base, leaving 13 bases between them. This CDR3 is CAISDLQVGSYEQYF. CDR3 nucleotide sequence: TGTGCCATCAGTGACCTGCAGGTAGGGTCCTACGAGCAGTACTTC.

The rearrangement links TRBV6-2 or TRBV6-3 to TRBJ1-2; D is unclear. The CDR3 covers 15 residues. V lost 0 bases, J lost 8 bases, and 16 bases lay in between. Germline V gene lookup returns CDR1 MNHEY and CDR2 SVGEGT. This CDR3 is CASSYSFPGMGGYTF. The CDR3 DNA follows: TGTGCCAGCAGTTACTCATTCCCTGGAATGGGAGGCTACACCTTC.

CDR3 loop: CSAGTMGEAFF. In DNA form, the CDR3 reads TGCAGCGCCGGGACGATGGGCGAAGCTTTCTTT. The chain employs TRBV29-1 and TRBJ1-1; D might be TRBD1 (5 bases). This CDR3 has 11 residues. Trimming left V 7 bases short and J 8 bases short, with 14 bases between. CDR1 SQVTM and CDR2 ANQGSEA come from the germline V gene. The complete variable domain, with remaining parts taken from reference TRBV29-1 and TRBJ1-1, reads SAVISQKPSRDICQRGTSLTIQCQVDSQVTMMFWYRQQPGQSLTLIATANQGSEATYESGFVIDKFPISRPNLTFSTLTVSNMSPEDSSIYLCSAGTMGEAFFGQGTRLTVV.

The V gene is TRBV6-5, the J gene TRBJ2-7; D uncertain. V was clipped by 0 bases and J by 6 bases, with 18 bases between them. This CDR3 is built from 16 residues. Germline CDR1 reads MNHEY; CDR2 reads SVGAGI. The CDR3 coding sequence is TGTGCCAGCAGTTACTCTATGGTTCAGAGCCCGCCCGAGCAGTACTTC. Encoded protein: CASSYSMVQSPPEQYF.

This chain connects TRBV5-1 to TRBJ2-7; D might be TRBD2 (5 bases). CDR1 SGHRS and CDR2 YFSETQ come from the germline V gene. V lost 1 base to trimming and J lost 4 bases, with 15 bases between them. The length of the CDR3 is 15 residues. CDR3 in DNA: TGCGCCAGCAGCTTGAGGGAGTTCCGGGTGTACGAGCAGTACTTC. Translated: CASSLREFRVYEQYF. Complete variable domain (other parts from reference TRBV5-1 and TRBJ2-7): KAGVTQTPRYLIKTRGQQVTLSCSPISGHRSVSWYQQTPGQGLQFLFEYFSETQRNKGNFPGRFSGRQFSNSRSEMNVSTLELGDSALYLCASSLREFRVYEQYFGPGTRLTVT.

This chain uses TRBV1 with TRBJ2-7; the DNA was not compared with TRBD2, the D call given in the table. TRBV1 is tagged as a pseudogene. This CDR3 region has 19 residues. The CDR3: CTSSQVGPSGILNSYEQYF. In DNA, the CDR3 is TGCACCAGCAGCCAAGTAGGGCCTAGCGGGATCCTTAACTCCTACGAGCAGTACTTC.

The chain uses TRBV27 and TRBJ1-1; D gene unclear. Trimming removed 0 bases from V and 6 bases from J, with 8 bases in between. The CDR3 is made up of 13 amino acids. The V gene's germline CDR1 is MNHEY and CDR2 SMNVEV (reference sequence). In DNA form, the CDR3 reads TGTGCCAGCAGTTTATCCTCCTGGTCTGAAGCTTTCTTT. It is translated as CASSLSSWSEAFF.

The rearrangement links TRBV27 to TRBJ1-2; a weak D match, TRBD1 (5 bases). The ends were cut back, 4 bases at V and 2 bases at J, with 8 bases in the middle. This CDR3 has 13 amino acids. Germline V gene data show CDR1 as MNHEY and CDR2 as SMNVEV (reference sequence). The CDR3, as DNA: TGTGCCAGCAGTTCAGACAGCAACTATGGCTACACCTTC. It is translated as CASSSDSNYGYTF.

V is TRBV5-6 and J is TRBJ2-6; no firm D call. Germline V CDR1 and CDR2: SGHDT, YYEEEE. The CDR3 has 13 amino acids. Trimming cost V 4 bases and J 2 bases, with 4 bases left between them. The CDR3 reads CASSPTGANVLTF. In DNA, the CDR3 is TGTGCCAGCAGCCCGACTGGGGCCAACGTCCTGACTTTC.

This clone has just one count. This chain uses TRBV7-2 with TRBJ2-7; D is uncertain. The CDR3 totals 16 residues. Germline assignment: CDR1 SGHTA and CDR2 FQGNSA. Between the trimmed V and J ends, which lost 4 bases and 2 bases, there was a span of 18 bases. CDR3 DNA: TGTGCCAGCAGCTCCCACCGGTTTCCGGCCGCCTACGAGCAGTACTTC. This translates into CASSSHRFPAAYEQYF.